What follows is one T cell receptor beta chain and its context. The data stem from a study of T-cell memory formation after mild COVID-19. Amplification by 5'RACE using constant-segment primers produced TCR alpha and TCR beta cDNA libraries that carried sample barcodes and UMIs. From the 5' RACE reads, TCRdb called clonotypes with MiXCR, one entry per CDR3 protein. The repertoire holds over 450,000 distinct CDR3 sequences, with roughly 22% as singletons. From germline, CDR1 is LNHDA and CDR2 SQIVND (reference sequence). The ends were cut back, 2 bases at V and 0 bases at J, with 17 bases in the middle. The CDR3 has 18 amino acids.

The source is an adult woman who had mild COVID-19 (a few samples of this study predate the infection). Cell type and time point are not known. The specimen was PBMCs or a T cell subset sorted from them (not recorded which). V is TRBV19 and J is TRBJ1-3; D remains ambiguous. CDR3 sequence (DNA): TGTGCCAGTAGTATAAGGAGCGGGCAGCCCAACTCTGGAAACACCATATATTTT. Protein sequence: CASSIRSGQPNSGNTIYF.